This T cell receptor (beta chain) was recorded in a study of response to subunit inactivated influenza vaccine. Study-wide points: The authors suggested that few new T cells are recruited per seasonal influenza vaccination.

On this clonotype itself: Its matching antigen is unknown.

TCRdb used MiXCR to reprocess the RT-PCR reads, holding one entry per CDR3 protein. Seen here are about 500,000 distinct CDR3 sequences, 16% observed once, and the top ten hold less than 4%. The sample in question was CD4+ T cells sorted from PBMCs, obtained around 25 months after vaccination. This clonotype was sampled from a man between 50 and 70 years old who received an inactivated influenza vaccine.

The CDR3 bases are TGTGCCAGCTCCCGAACCCAGGGTGAGCAGTTCTTC. Its protein product is CASSRTQGEQFF. This chain links TRBV18 with TRBJ2-1, with a weak D call TRBD1 (5 bases). Trimming removed 6 bases at V and 9 bases at J, with 12 bases between. Germline V CDR1 and CDR2: KGHSH, LQKENI. The CDR3 has 12 residues.